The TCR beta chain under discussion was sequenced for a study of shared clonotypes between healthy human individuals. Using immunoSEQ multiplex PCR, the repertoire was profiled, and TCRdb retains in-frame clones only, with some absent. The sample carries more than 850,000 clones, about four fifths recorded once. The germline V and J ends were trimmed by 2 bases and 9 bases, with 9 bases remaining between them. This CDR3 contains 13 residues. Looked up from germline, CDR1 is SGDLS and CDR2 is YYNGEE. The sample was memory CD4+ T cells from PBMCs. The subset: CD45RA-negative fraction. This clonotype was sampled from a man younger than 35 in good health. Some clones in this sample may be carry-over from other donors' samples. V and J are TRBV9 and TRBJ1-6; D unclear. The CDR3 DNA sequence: TGTGCCAGCAGCGTTGAGATCGCTTCACCCCTCCACTTT. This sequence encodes CASSVEIASPLHF.